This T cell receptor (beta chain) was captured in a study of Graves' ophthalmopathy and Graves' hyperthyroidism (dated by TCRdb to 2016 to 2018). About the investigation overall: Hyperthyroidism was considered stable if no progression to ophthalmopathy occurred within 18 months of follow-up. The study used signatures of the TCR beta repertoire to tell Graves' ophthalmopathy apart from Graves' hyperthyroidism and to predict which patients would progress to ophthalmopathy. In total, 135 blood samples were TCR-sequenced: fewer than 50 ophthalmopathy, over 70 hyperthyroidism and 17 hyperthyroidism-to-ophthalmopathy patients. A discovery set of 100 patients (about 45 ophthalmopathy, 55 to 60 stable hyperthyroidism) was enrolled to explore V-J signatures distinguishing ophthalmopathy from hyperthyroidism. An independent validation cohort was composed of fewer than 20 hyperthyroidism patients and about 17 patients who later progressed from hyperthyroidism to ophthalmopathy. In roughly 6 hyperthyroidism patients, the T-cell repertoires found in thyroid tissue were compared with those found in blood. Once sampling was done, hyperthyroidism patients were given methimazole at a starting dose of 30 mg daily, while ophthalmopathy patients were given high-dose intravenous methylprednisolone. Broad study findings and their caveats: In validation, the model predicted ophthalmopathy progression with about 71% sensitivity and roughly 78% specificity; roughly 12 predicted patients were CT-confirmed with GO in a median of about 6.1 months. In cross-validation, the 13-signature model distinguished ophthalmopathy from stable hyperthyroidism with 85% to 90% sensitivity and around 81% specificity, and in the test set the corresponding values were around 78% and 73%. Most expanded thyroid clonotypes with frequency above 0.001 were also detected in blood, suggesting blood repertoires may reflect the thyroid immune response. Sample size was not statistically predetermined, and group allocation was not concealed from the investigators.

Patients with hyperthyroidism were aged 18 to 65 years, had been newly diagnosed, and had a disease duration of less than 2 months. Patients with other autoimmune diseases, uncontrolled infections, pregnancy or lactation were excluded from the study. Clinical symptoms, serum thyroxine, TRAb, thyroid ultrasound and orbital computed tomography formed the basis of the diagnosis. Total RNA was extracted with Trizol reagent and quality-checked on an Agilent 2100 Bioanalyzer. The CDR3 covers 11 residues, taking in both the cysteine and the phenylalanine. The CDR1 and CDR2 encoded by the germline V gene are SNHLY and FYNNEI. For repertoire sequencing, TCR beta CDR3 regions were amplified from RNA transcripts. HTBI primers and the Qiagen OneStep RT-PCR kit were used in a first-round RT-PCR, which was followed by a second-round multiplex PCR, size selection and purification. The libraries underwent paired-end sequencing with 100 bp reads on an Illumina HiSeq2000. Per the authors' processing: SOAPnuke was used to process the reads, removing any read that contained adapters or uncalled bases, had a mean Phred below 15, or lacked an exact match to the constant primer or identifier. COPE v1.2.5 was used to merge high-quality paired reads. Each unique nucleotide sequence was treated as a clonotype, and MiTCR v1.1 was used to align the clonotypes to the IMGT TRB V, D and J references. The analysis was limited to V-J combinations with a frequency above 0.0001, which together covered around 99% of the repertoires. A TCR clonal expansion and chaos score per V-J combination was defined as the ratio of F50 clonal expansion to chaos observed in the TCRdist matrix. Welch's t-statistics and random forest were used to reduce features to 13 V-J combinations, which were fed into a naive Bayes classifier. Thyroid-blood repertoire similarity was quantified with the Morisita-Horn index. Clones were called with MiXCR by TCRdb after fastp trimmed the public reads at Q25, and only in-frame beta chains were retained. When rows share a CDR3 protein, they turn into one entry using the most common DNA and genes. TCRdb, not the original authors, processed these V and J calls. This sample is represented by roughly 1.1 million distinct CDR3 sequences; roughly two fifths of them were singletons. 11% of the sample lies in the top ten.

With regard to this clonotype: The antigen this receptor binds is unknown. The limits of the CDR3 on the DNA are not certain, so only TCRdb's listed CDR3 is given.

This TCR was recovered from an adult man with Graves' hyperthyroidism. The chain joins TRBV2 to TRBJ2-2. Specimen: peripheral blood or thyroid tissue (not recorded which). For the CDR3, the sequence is CASNGQGSCFF.